This entry describes one T cell receptor (beta chain). Generated by immunoSEQ multiplex PCR, the TCRdb table keeps only in-frame clones and is missing some. Here the sample spans some 90,000 clones, about 91% being singletons. This entry comes from a study of T cells in localized non-small cell lung cancer. The V gene's germline CDR1 is SQVTM and CDR2 ANQGSEA. Trimming left V 0 bases short and J 5 bases short, with 17 bases between. This CDR3 contains 15 residues. Material: peripheral blood, obtained before any cancer treatment. This clonotype was obtained from a man between 40 and 75 years old with stage I squamous cell lung carcinoma. The chain has TRBV29-1 and TRBJ2-7, with a weak D call TRBD2 (5 bases). CDR3 DNA sequence: TGCAGCGTTGAAGACCCTATTCGGGATACCCACGAGCAGTACTTC. It encodes CSVEDPIRDTHEQYF.